There are many counts of the clone carrying this T cell receptor beta chain. The data originate from a study of T cells after yellow fever vaccination. CDR3 length: 13 residues. CDR1 SGHRS and CDR2 YFSETQ come from the germline V gene. Trimming shortened V by 5 bases and J by 1 base, and 9 bases separated the two germline ends. Using its own MiXCR run on the 5' RACE reads, TCRdb lists one record per CDR3 protein. The profile shows fewer than 450,000 distinct CDR3 sequences, approximately 4.2% of them singletons. This rearrangement joins TRBV5-1 to TRBJ1-2; D is unresolved. Source: PBMCs, taken 5 days after the yellow fever booster vaccination. The sequence came from a man aged 18 to 35 who received the YFV17D yellow fever vaccine. The CDR3 DNA follows: TGCGCCAGCAGAGGCAACCTTAACTATGGCTACACCTTC. Protein: CASRGNLNYGYTF.